A selection of T cell receptor beta chains follows, all from one sample in a study of post-analysis software for immune sequencing data. TCRdb used MiXCR to reprocess the PCR reads, holding one entry per CDR3 protein. The sample yields about 820,000 distinct CDR3 sequences, roughly 50% seen once. Sequencing was carried out using blood. Every receptor here comes from a girl aged 5-17 years with multiple sclerosis. CDR3s include the opening cysteine and the closing phenylalanine or tryptophan. D genes are given only for firm matches.

j_call d_call v_call cdr3_length cdr3_aa
TRBJ2-7 . TRBV20-1 14 CSARASTVFYEQYF
TRBJ2-3 . TRBV5-1 14 CASSPGQHTDTQYF
TRBJ1-5 . TRBV12-3/TRBV12-4 14 CASSLYGGYQPQHF
TRBJ2-7 TRBD2 TRBV29-1 14 CSVGPLAGGLEQYF
TRBJ1-5 TRBD1 TRBV10-3 14 CAISGPGGNQPQHF
TRBJ1-5 . TRBV7-2 16 CASSLDRGDSNQPQHF
TRBJ1-2 . TRBV3-1 15 CASSQDDSGRDGYTF
TRBJ1-4 . TRBV4-1 18 CASSQGTPSLPTNEKLFF
TRBJ2-7 TRBD1 TRBV29-1 12 CSVRQGTHEQYF
TRBJ2-1 TRBD2 TRBV7-3 16 CASSPGLGSGGDEQFF
TRBJ2-1 TRBD1 TRBV20-1 13 CSASGTGGYEQFF
TRBJ1-2 . TRBV15 18 CATSRGGGSEHVNYGYTF
TRBJ2-5 . TRBV5-1 16 CASSLAPRTPQGTQYF